What follows are 2 T cell receptor beta chains derived from one specimen sequenced in a study of blood T cell repertoires in COVID-19. Sequencing used immunoSEQ multiplex PCR; TCRdb keeps in-frame clones, though not all of them. The sample has about 64,000 clones; 90% are singletons. The sample was peripheral blood. These receptors all stem from a woman aged 80 or over with active COVID-19.

The chain couples TRBV27 to TRBJ2-3; 9 bases are shared with TRBD2. Germline CDR1 reads MNHEY; CDR2 reads SMNVEV (reference sequence). V shed 6 bases and J 6 bases; nucleotides not matched to a gene: 7. The CDR3 has 14 residues. CDR3 nucleotides: TGTGCCAGCAGGAAATTAGCGGGAGCGGATACGCAGTATTTT. Protein: CASRKLAGADTQYF.

This sequence joins TRBV2 and TRBJ2-7; 7 bases align to TRBD2. Losses at the gene ends were 3 bases for V and 4 bases for J; bases not matched to a gene: 3. The CDR3 length is 13 residues. Germline CDR1 and CDR2: SNHLY and FYNNEI. The CDR3 DNA reads TGTGCCAGCAGTGAGCCGGGACTATACGAGCAGTACTTC. The encoded protein is CASSEPGLYEQYF.